What follows are 3 T cell receptor beta chains derived from one specimen sequenced in a study of regulatory T cells in long-lasting Graves disease. Combining iRepertoire HTBI primers with Arm-PCR of CDR3 regions, the authors built TCR beta libraries. MiXCR, applied by TCRdb to the multiplex PCR reads, yields one record per CDR3 protein. Of 650,000 to 700,000 distinct CDR3 sequences listed, approximately 31% are singletons. Time point noted: persistent/refractory GD, antithyroid drugs over 5 years with positive TRAb. The TCR library used RNA extracted from PBMCs. Sample: peripheral blood mononuclear cells (PBMCs), taken when the disease was refractory, from a patient treated with antithyroid drugs. These receptors were obtained from a female donor with Graves disease.

The rearrangement joins TRBV28 to TRBJ2-7; D is ambiguous. The ends were cut back, 8 bases at V and 6 bases at J, with 8 bases in the middle. CDR3 size: 10 residues. Germline CDR1 MDHEN, CDR2 SYDVKM. CDR3 sequence: CASLEFEQYF. The CDR3, as DNA: TGTGCCAGCCTAGAGTTCGAGCAGTACTTC.

The V call is TRBV15, the J call TRBJ1-2, with 9 positions matching TRBD1. In germline, CDR1 is LNHNV, CDR2 YYDKDF (reference sequence). J lost 3 bases, V lost 1 base, and 9 bases had no gene match. This CDR3 contains 17 residues. CDR3 loop: CATSRGPGTGYDYGYTF. In nucleotides, the CDR3 is TGTGCCACCAGCAGAGGACCAGGGACAGGGTATGACTATGGCTACACCTTC. Full variable domain (outside the CDR3, taken from reference TRBV15 and TRBJ1-2): DAMVIQNPRYQVTQFGKPVTLSCSQTLNHNVMYWYQQKSSQAPKLLFHYYDKDFNNEADTPDNFQSRRPNTSFCFLDIRSPGLGDTAMYLCATSRGPGTGYDYGYTFGSGTRLTVV.

V is TRBV4-1 and J is TRBJ1-1, with D perhaps matching TRBD1 (5 bases). Germline-derived CDR1 and CDR2 are MGHRA and YSYEKL. With 0 bases removed from V and 11 bases from J, the gap between germline ends came to 19 bases. The length of the CDR3 is 15 residues. The CDR3 DNA is TGCGCCAGCAGCCAAGAGGCAGGGCGCAGGGCCGATGCTTTCTTT. Its translation is CASSQEAGRRADAFF.